This TCR beta chain was profiled in a study of blood T cell repertoires in COVID-19. Study details: Whether acute or convalescent, the COVID-19 samples came from the United States, Italy and Spain. In each case, the material was cDNA or gDNA derived from T cells, B-cell-depleted T cells, or PBMCs.

The CDR3 spans 9 residues. CDR1 is MNHEY, CDR2 SMNVEV, per germline (reference sequence). V was cut by 3 bases and J by 10 bases, with 3 bases left in between. In the authors' methods: Reference gene primer amplification gave nucleated cell count estimates. Only in-frame clones appear in the TCRdb table, and some are missing; sequencing was by immunoSEQ multiplex PCR. V, J and clone size reflect that table, while D and trimming were determined from the DNA. This sample has about 200,000 clones, with 70% to 90% found just once. This TCR came from a woman of 80 years or more with acute or convalescent COVID-19. The material sequenced was peripheral blood. J is TRBJ1-1 and V is TRBV27, with D hard to call. Written as DNA, the CDR3 is TGTGCCAGCAGTTTCTCAGCTTTCTTT. This gives the protein CASSFSAFF.